This is a list of T cell receptor beta chains from one sample in a study of T cell repertoires in cytomegalovirus infection. Using its own MiXCR run on the reads, TCRdb lists one record per CDR3 protein. The table lists about 530,000 distinct CDR3 sequences, more than 25% of them singletons. The sequenced material came from PBMCs. The receptors shown here come from a human donor in good health (CMV status not recorded). Some clones in this sample may be carry-over from other donors' samples. Each CDR3 is given with its conserved first and last residue. The D gene is left open where the match is weak. A clone size is listed for some rows: how often the clone was seen (once, few, many), or a class if it is expanded.

d_call clone_size j_call v_call cdr3_aa cdr3_nt
. many TRBJ2-5 TRBV7-6 CASSVGQQETQYF TGTGCCAGCAGCGTCGGACAGCAAGAGACCCAGTACTTC
. many TRBJ2-3 TRBV7-3 CASSPRGAYTDTQYF TGTGCCAGCAGCCCCAGAGGGGCCTACACAGATACGCAGTATTTT
TRBD2 . TRBJ2-1 TRBV6-2/TRBV6-3 CASSYSSGRARYEQFF TGTGCCAGCAGTTACTCTAGCGGGAGGGCGAGGTATGAGCAGTTCTTC
. . TRBJ1-3 TRBV19 CASSLLGSAERDTIYF TGTGCCAGTAGTCTTCTGGGCAGTGCCGAACGGGACACCATATATTTT
. . TRBJ2-1 TRBV6-1 CASSVELPPQFF TGTGCCAGCAGTGTTGAACTACCGCCGCAGTTCTTC
. . TRBJ2-1 TRBV6-2/TRBV6-3 CATRTAQSPYNEQFF TGTGCCACCCGGACCGCTCAAAGTCCCTACAATGAGCAGTTCTTC
TRBD1 few TRBJ1-4 TRBV28 CASSLATGATEKLFF TGTGCCAGCAGTTTGGCTACAGGGGCGACCGAAAAACTGTTTTTT
TRBD1 many TRBJ1-2 TRBV7-3 CASSPGTGGYGYTF TGTGCCAGCAGCCCCGGGACAGGAGGCTATGGCTACACCTTC
. few TRBJ2-1 TRBV9 CASSVGVTGAHNEQFF TGTGCCAGCAGCGTAGGTGTCACGGGAGCCCACAATGAGCAGTTCTTC
. few TRBJ2-2 TRBV6-5 CASSYSGGTGELFF TGTGCCAGCAGTTACTCTGGGGGGACCGGGGAGCTGTTTTTT
. few TRBJ2-2 TRBV2 CASSPHLDTGELFF TGTGCCAGCAGTCCTCACCTGGACACCGGGGAGCTGTTTTTT
. . TRBJ1-1 TRBV7-9 CASHWAGWMNTEAFF TGTGCCAGCCACTGGGCAGGGTGGATGAACACTGAAGCTTTCTTT
. many TRBJ2-2 TRBV7-6 CASSLTGGGAGELFF TGTGCCAGCAGCTTAACTGGAGGAGGGGCAGGGGAGCTGTTTTTT
TRBD2 few TRBJ2-5 TRBV19 CATMTTSGSTQETQYF TGTGCCACCATGACGACTAGCGGGAGCACCCAAGAGACCCAGTACTTC
. . TRBJ1-2 TRBV12-3/TRBV12-4 CASSPTGEAGYTF TGTGCCAGCAGCCCGACAGGCGAGGCTGGCTACACCTTC
. . TRBJ2-1 TRBV5-5 CASSYLGSSYNEQFF TGTGCCAGCAGCTACCTAGGTAGCTCCTACAATGAGCAGTTCTTC
. . TRBJ2-3 TRBV4-1 CASSQGSSNTQYF TGCGCCAGCAGCCAGGGAAGCTCTAATACGCAGTATTTT
. . TRBJ1-2 TRBV10-3 CAITSAHGPMVAIRYGYTF TGTGCCATCACCAGTGCTCATGGGCCAATGGTAGCGATAAGATATGGCTACACCTTC
TRBD2 . TRBJ2-1 TRBV5-6 CASSLGLAGLDEQFF TGTGCCAGCAGCCTAGGACTAGCGGGATTGGATGAGCAGTTCTTC
. . TRBJ2-1 TRBV29-1 CSGKTGYNEQFF TGCAGCGGTAAGACAGGTTACAATGAGCAGTTCTTC
. . TRBJ1-5 TRBV6-1 CASSEAGGDQPQHF TGTGCCAGCAGTGAAGCGGGGGGGGATCAGCCCCAGCATTTT
TRBD1 . TRBJ2-3 TRBV7-8 CASSLGGTGVIKDTQYF TGTGCCAGCAGCTTAGGCGGGACAGGGGTCATTAAGGATACGCAGTATTTT
. . TRBJ1-1 TRBV19 CASSAPDGDFSEAFF TGTGCCAGTAGTGCCCCGGACGGAGATTTTTCTGAAGCTTTCTTT
TRBD1 few TRBJ1-5 TRBV6-5 CASSWTGEHQPQHF TGTGCCAGCAGTTGGACAGGGGAGCATCAGCCCCAGCATTTT
. . TRBJ2-5 TRBV29-1 CSVDRGGWYQETQYF TGCAGCGTTGATAGGGGGGGATGGTACCAAGAGACCCAGTACTTC
. few TRBJ1-5 TRBV27 CASRVGGVGNQPQHF TGTGCCAGCAGGGTAGGCGGCGTCGGCAATCAGCCCCAGCATTTT
. . TRBJ1-1 TRBV19 CASSRRVVMNTEAFF TGTGCCAGTAGTCGGCGGGTGGTGATGAACACTGAAGCTTTCTTT
. few TRBJ1-2 TRBV5-4 CASSLEPTRYGYTF TGTGCCAGCAGCTTGGAGCCGACGCGGTATGGCTACACCTTC
TRBD2 . TRBJ2-2 TRBV10-3 CATRQSIAGAGSTGELFF TGTGCCACCAGGCAGTCGATAGCGGGAGCGGGGAGCACCGGGGAGCTGTTTTTT
. . TRBJ2-3 TRBV7-2 CASSLDATSTDTQYF TGTGCCAGCAGCTTAGATGCCACTAGCACAGATACGCAGTATTTT
. . TRBJ2-3 TRBV3-1 CASSQDPLGRTDTQYF TGTGCCAGCAGCCAAGATCCCTTGGGCCGCACAGATACGCAGTATTTT